This T cell receptor beta chain was sequenced during a study of cytomegalovirus exposure and HLA in healthy donors. Study-level points and caveats: The records held CMV serostatus as the only immune exposure information. In a later analysis, common viral pathogens appeared linked to several of the most significant clusters.

With 60 Vbeta and 13 Jbeta primers, the PCR was carried out. Sequencing was performed with immunoSEQ multiplex PCR; in TCRdb, only in-frame clones are kept and a portion is missing. The repertoire table contains under 70,000 clones. To note about this clone: Its target is unknown.

Germline V gene sequence: CDR1 MNHEY, CDR2 SVGAGI. After removal of 6 bases from V and 1 base from J, the junction contained 4 bases not matched to a gene. The CDR3 has 14 amino acids. What was sequenced was PBMCs. The receptor comes from a woman aged 25 to 39 in good health and CMV-seropositive. The rearrangement joins TRBV6-5 to TRBJ1-2; the match to TRBD1 covers 8 bases. In nucleotides, the CDR3 is TGTGCCAGCAGCCGACAGGGGATTAACTATGGCTACACCTTC. Protein product: CASSRQGINYGYTF.